Presented here are 3 T cell receptor beta chains from one specimen sequenced in a study of T cell changes during pregnancy in multiple sclerosis. Sequencing used immunoSEQ multiplex PCR; TCRdb keeps in-frame clones, though not all of them. The sample records 35,000 to 45,000 clones, about nine tenths being singletons. The sample in question was CD4+ T cells from peripheral blood mononuclear cells, obtained in the first trimester of pregnancy. The receptors here all came from a female donor in good health, enrolled as a control in a pregnancy study.

DNA for the CDR3: TGCGCCAGCAGCCAAGGCGGGGTCCGTGAGACCCAGTACTTC. Protein product: CASSQGGVRETQYF. This sequence joins TRBV4-1 and TRBJ2-5; TRBD2 is a possible D gene (6 bases). CDR1 MGHRA and CDR2 YSYEKL come from the germline V gene. Trimming removed 1 base from V and 5 bases from J, with 11 bases in between. The CDR3 is 14 residues long.

J is TRBJ1-4 and V is TRBV5-6, with 8 bases lining up with TRBD1. Unmatched junction bases numbered 3, after V lost 0 bases and J lost 2 bases. In germline, CDR1 is SGHDT, CDR2 YYEEEE. The CDR3 is 16 residues long. Here the CDR3 reads CASSLAWDRTNEKLFF. CDR3 coding DNA: TGTGCCAGCAGCTTGGCCTGGGACAGGACTAATGAAAAACTGTTTTTT.

The rearrangement uses TRBV19 and TRBJ1-2; D unresolved. This CDR3 is 13 amino acids long. Trimming left V 6 bases short and J 1 base short, with 9 bases between. The V gene's germline CDR1 is LNHDA and CDR2 SQIVND (reference sequence). The DNA of the CDR3 is TGTGCCAGTAGCCCGGACTATAACTATGGCTACACCTTC. Protein: CASSPDYNYGYTF.